This entry describes one TCR beta chain. Other nucleotide sequences from this sample produce the same CDR3. The data are from a study of shared clonotypes between healthy human individuals. TCRdb keeps only in-frame clones here, not all; method: immunoSEQ multiplex PCR. The sample includes about 2.4 million clones, around 90% of them seen just once. Germline-derived CDR1 and CDR2 are SGHNT and YENEEA. CDR3 length: 14 amino acids. V was pared by 5 bases and J by 3 bases, with 1 base of the junction left unmatched. The V and J genes are TRBV11-3 and TRBJ2-1, with 10 bases lining up with TRBD2. Sequenced sample: naive CD4+ T cells sorted from blood. This sample's subset: CD45RA+ positively selected. The receptor was isolated from a young man in good health. The CDR3 region is CASSPSGSYNEQFF. The CDR3 nucleotides read TGTGCCAGCAGCCCTAGCGGGAGCTACAATGAGCAGTTCTTC.